The following is a T cell receptor (beta chain) sequence with its context. Sequenced by immunoSEQ multiplex PCR; TCRdb stores in-frame clones only, minus some. The sample consists of fewer than 150,000 clones, under 90% of them appearing once. The CDR3 covers 15 residues. The ends lost 4 bases at V and 4 bases at J; junction bases unmatched: 4. CDR1 and CDR2 from the germline V gene are SGHAT and FQNNGV. This record belongs to a study of blood T cell repertoires in COVID-19. Contact with a PCR-confirmed or clinician-diagnosed COVID-19 case occurred within 2 weeks of entry. This TCR came from a woman between 18 and 29 years old who had been exposed to COVID-19. The chain has TRBV11-2 and TRBJ2-2; the match to TRBD2 covers 9 bases. The source material was PBMCs or T cells enriched from blood (not recorded which). CDR3 loop: CASSSLAGPTGELFF. In nucleotides, the CDR3 is TGTGCCAGCAGCTCCCTAGCGGGGCCCACCGGGGAGCTGTTTTTT.